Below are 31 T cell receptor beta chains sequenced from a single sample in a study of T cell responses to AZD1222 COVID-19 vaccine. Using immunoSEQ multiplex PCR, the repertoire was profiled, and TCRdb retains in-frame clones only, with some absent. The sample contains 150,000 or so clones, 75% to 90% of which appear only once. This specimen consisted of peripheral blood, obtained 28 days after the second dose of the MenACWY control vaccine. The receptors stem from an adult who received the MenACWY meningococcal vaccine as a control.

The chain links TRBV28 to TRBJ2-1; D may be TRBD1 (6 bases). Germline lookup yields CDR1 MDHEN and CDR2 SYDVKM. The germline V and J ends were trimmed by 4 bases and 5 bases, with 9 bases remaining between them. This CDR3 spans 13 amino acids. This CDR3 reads CASSSGQDNEQFF. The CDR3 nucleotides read TGTGCCAGCAGTTCGGGACAAGACAATGAGCAGTTCTTC.

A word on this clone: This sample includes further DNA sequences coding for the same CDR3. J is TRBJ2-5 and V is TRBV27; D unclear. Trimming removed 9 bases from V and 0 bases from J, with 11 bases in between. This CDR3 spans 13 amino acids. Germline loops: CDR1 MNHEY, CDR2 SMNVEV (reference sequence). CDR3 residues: CASSEGYQETQYF. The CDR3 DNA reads TGTGCCAGTAGTGAAGGGTACCAAGAGACCCAGTACTTC.

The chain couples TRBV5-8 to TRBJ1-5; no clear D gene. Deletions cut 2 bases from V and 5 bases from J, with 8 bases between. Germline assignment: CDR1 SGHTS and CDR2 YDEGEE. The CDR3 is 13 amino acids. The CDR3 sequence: CASSFGGYQPQHF. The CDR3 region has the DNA TGTGCCAGCAGCTTTGGCGGCTATCAGCCCCAGCATTTT.

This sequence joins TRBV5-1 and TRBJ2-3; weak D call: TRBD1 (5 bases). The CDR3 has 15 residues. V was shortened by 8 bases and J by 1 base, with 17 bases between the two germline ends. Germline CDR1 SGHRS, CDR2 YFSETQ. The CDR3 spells CASESSGWGTDTQYF. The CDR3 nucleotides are TGCGCCAGTGAGAGTTCAGGGTGGGGCACAGATACGCAGTATTTT. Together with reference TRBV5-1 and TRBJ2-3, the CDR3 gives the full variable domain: KAGVTQTPRYLIKTRGQQVTLSCSPISGHRSVSWYQQTPGQGLQFLFEYFSETQRNKGNFPGRFSGRQFSNSRSEMNVSTLELGDSALYLCASESSGWGTDTQYFGPGTRLTVL.

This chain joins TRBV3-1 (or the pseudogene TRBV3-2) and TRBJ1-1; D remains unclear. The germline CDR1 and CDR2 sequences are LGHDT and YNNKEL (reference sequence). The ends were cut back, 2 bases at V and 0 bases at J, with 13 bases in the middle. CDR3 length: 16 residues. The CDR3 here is CASSQFGPILNTEAFF. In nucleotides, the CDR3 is TGTGCCAGCAGCCAATTTGGACCGATATTGAACACTGAAGCTTTCTTT.

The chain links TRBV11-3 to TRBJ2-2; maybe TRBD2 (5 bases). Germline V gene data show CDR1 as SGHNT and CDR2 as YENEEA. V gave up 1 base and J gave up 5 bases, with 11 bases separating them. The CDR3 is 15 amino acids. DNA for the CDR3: TGTGCCAGCAGCTTAGTTGGGAGTTCGACCGGGGAGCTGTTTTTT. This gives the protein CASSLVGSSTGELFF. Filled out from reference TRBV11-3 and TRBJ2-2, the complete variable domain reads EAGVVQSPRYKIIEKKQPVAFWCNPISGHNTLYWYLQNLGQGPELLIRYENEEAVDDSQLPKDRFSAERLKGVDSTLKIQPAELGDSAVYLCASSLVGSSTGELFFGEGSRLTVL.

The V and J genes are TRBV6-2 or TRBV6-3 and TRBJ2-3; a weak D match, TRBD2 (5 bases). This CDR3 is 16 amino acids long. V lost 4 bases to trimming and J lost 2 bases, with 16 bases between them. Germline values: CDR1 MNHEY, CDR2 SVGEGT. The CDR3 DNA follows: TGTGCCAGCAGTTCCCAACTCCAGCGGAACACAGATACGCAGTATTTT. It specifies CASSSQLQRNTDTQYF.

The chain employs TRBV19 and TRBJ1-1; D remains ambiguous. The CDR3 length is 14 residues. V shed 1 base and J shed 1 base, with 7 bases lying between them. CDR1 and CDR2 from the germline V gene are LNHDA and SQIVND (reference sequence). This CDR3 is CASSIGPTNTEAFF. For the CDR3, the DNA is TGTGCCAGTAGTATAGGGCCCACGAACACTGAAGCTTTCTTT. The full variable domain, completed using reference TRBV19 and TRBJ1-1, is DGGITQSPKYLFRKEGQNVTLSCEQNLNHDAMYWYRQDPGQGLRLIYYSQIVNDFQKGDIAEGYSVSREKKESFPLTVTSAQKNPTAFYLCASSIGPTNTEAFFGQGTRLTVV.

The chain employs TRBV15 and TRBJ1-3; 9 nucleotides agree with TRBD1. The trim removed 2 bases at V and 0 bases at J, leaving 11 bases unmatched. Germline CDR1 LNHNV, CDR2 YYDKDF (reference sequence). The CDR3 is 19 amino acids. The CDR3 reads CATSRPLGRTGDSGNTIYF. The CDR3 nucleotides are TGTGCCACCAGCAGACCCCTAGGGAGGACAGGGGACTCTGGAAACACCATATATTTT.

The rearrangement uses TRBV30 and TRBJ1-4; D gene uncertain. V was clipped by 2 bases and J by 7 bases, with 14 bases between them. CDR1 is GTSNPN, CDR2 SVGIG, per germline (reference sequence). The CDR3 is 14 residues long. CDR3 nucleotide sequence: TGTGCCTGGAGTCTCGACACCCGGGGTGAAAAACTGTTTTTT. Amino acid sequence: CAWSLDTRGEKLFF.

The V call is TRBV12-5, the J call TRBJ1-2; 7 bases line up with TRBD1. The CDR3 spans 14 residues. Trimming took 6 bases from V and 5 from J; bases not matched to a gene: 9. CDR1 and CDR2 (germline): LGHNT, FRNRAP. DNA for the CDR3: TGTGCTAGTGGCACAGGGGACCCCCTATATGGCTACACCTTC. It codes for CASGTGDPLYGYTF. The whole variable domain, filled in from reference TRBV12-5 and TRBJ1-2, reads DARVTQTPRHKVTEMGQEVTMRCQPILGHNTVFWYRQTMMQGLELLAYFRNRAPLDDSGMPKDRFSAEMPDATLATLKIQPSEPRDSAVYFCASGTGDPLYGYTFGSGTRLTVV.

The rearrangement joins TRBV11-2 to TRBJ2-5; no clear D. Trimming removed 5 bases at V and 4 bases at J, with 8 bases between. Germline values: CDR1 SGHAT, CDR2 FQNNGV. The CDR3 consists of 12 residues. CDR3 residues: CASSPILETQYF. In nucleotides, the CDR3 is TGTGCCAGCAGCCCTATCCTAGAGACCCAGTACTTC.

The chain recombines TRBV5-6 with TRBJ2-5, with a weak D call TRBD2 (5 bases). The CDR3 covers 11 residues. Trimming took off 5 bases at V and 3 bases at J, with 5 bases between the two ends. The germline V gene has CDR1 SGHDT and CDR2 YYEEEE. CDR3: CASRREETQYF. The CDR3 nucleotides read TGTGCCAGCAGGCGGGAAGAGACCCAGTACTTC.

The CDR3 region is CSAVPGGGAPEQYF. The CDR3 DNA reads TGCAGCGCCGTCCCCGGCGGGGGCGCCCCCGAGCAGTACTTC. The chain couples TRBV29-1 to TRBJ2-7, with D maybe TRBD2 (7 bases). CDR3 length: 14 residues. Trimming took 7 bases from V and 6 from J, leaving 22 bases between them. Germline loops: CDR1 SQVTM, CDR2 ANQGSEA.

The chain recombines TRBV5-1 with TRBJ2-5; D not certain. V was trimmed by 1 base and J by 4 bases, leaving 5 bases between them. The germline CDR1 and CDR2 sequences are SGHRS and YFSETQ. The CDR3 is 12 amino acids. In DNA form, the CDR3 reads TGCGCCAGCAGCTTGCCAACAGAGACCCAGTACTTC. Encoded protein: CASSLPTETQYF.

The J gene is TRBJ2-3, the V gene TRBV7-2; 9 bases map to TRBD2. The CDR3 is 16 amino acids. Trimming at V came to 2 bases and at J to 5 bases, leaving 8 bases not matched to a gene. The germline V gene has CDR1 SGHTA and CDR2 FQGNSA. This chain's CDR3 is CASSLWREGPGDTQYF. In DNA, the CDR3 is TGTGCCAGCAGCTTATGGCGGGAGGGCCCGGGAGATACGCAGTATTTT.

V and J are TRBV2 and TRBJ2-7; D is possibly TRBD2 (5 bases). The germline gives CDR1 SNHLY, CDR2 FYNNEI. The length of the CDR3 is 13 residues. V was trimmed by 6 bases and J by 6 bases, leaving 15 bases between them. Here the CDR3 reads CASRGQDWGEQYF. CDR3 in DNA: TGTGCCAGCAGGGGTCAGGACTGGGGCGAGCAGTACTTC.

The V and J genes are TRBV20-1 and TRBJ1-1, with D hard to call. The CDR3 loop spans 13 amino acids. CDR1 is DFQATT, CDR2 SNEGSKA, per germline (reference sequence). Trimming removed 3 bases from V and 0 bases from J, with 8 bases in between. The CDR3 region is CSASDHLNTEAFF. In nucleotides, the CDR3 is TGCAGTGCTAGTGATCACCTGAACACTGAAGCTTTCTTT.

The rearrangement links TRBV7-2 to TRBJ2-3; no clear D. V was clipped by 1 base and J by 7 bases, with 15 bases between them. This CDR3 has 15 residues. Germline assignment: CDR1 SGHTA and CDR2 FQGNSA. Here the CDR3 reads CASSLGTSSRNTQYF. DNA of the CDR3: TGTGCCAGCAGCTTAGGCACATCGTCAAGGAATACGCAGTATTTT.

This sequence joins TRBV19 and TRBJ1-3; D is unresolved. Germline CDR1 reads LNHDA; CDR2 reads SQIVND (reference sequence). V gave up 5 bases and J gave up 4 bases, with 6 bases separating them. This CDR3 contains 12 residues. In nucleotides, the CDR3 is TGTGCCAGTAGTGCAGGAGGAAACACCATATATTTT. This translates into CASSAGGNTIYF.

The CDR3 nucleotides are TGTGCCAGCAGCTTGGCCAAAATGGGGGTCTATGGCTACACCTTC. This encodes CASSLAKMGVYGYTF. The rearrangement uses TRBV5-4 and TRBJ1-2; tentative D call: TRBD1 (5 bases). Germline values: CDR1 SGHNT, CDR2 YYREEE (reference sequence). Trimming pared 0 bases from V and 4 bases from J, leaving 13 bases between. The CDR3 sequence is 15 residues long.

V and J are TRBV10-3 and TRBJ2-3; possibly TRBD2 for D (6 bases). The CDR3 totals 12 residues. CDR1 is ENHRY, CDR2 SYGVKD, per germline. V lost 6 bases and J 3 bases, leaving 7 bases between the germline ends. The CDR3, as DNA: TGTGCCATCAGGGAGGGAACAGATACGCAGTATTTT. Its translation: CAIREGTDTQYF.

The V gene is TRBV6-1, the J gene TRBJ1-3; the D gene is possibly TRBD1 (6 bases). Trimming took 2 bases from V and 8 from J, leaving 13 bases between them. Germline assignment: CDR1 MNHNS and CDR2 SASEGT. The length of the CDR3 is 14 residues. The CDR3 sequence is CASSETGLVYTIYF. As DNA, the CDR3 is TGTGCCAGCAGTGAAACAGGGTTGGTATACACCATATATTTT.

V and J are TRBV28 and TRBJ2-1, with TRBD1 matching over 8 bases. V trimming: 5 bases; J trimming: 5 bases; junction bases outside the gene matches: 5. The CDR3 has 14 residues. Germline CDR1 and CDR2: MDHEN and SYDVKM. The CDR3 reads CASSIGQGNNEQFF. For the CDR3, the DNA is TGTGCCAGCAGTATCGGACAGGGAAACAATGAGCAGTTCTTC.

For the CDR3, the DNA is TGTGCCAGCAGCCTACGGATCGGACAGGGGAGTGAAAAACTGTTTTTT. Residues: CASSLRIGQGSEKLFF. V is TRBV7-9 and J is TRBJ1-4; 9 bases fit TRBD1. The V segment lost 5 bases and the J segment 7 bases; nucleotides outside the gene matches: 11. The CDR3 is made up of 16 amino acids. Germline V gene data show CDR1 as SEHNR and CDR2 as FQNEAQ (reference sequence).

DNA of the CDR3: TGTGCCAGTAGTATACGGGGGATGAACACTGAAGCTTTCTTT. Its protein is CASSIRGMNTEAFF. J is TRBJ1-1 and V is TRBV19, with a possible D match to TRBD1 (5 bases). This CDR3 spans 14 amino acids. The germline V gene encodes CDR1 LNHDA and CDR2 SQIVND (reference sequence). V shed 2 bases and J shed 0 bases, with 7 bases lying between them. Drawing the rest from reference TRBV19 and TRBJ1-1, the complete variable domain is DGGITQSPKYLFRKEGQNVTLSCEQNLNHDAMYWYRQDPGQGLRLIYYSQIVNDFQKGDIAEGYSVSREKKESFPLTVTSAQKNPTAFYLCASSIRGMNTEAFFGQGTRLTVV.

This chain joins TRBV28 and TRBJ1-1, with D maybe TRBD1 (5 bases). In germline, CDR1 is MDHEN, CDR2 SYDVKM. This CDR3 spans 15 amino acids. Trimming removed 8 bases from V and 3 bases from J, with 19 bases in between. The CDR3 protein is CASGGTLQGDTEAFF. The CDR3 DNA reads TGTGCCAGCGGGGGGACCCTACAAGGAGACACTGAAGCTTTCTTT.

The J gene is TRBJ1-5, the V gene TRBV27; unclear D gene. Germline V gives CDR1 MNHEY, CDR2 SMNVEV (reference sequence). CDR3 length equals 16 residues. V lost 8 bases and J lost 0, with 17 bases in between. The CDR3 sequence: CASGRYRSDSNQPQHF. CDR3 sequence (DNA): TGTGCCAGCGGACGATACCGGAGCGATAGCAATCAGCCCCAGCATTTT.

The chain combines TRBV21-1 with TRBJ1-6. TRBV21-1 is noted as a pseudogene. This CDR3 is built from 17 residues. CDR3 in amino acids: CASSLPRPNGVNSPLHF. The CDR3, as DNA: TGTGCCAGCAGCTTGCCAAGGCCGAATGGGGTAAATTCACCCCTCCACTTT.

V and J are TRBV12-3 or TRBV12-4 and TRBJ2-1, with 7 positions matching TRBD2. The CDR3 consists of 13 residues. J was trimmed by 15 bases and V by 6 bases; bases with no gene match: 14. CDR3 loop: CASSPRGEAQSFF. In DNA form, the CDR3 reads TGTGCCAGCAGCCCCCGGGGGGAGGCCCAGTCGTTCTTC.

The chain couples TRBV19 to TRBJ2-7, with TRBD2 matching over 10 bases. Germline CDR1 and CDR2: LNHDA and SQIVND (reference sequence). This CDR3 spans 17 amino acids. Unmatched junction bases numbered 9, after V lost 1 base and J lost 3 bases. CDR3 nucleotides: TGTGCCAGTAGTATAGGGCTAGCGGGAGTCTGGGGCTACGAGCAGTACTTC. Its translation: CASSIGLAGVWGYEQYF.